This TCR beta chain was captured by sequencing in a study of T-cell memory formation after mild COVID-19. TCRdb itself ran the 5' RACE reads through MiXCR, one entry per CDR3 protein. The sample holds over 450,000 distinct CDR3 sequences, approximately 20% seen once. The TCR sequence derives from an adult woman who had mild COVID-19 (a few samples of this study predate the infection). Cell type and time point are not known. The sample consisted of PBMCs or a T cell subset sorted from them (not recorded which).

CDR3 nucleotide sequence: TGTGCCAGCAGCGGACCAGGGCCAGGGAGTCAGCCCCAGCATTTT. Encoded protein: CASSGPGPGSQPQHF. The gene calls are TRBV2 and TRBJ1-5, with D possibly TRBD1 on 5 matching bases. CDR1 and CDR2 from the germline V gene are SNHLY and FYNNEI. This CDR3 region has 15 residues. Trimming took off 6 bases at V and 6 bases at J, with 18 bases between the two ends.